This TCR beta chain stems from a study of cytomegalovirus exposure and HLA in healthy donors. Germline CDR1 GTSNPN, CDR2 SVGIG (reference sequence). Trimming took off 2 bases at V and 4 bases at J, with 18 bases between the two ends. CDR3 length equals 16 residues. Study-wide results and caveats: Donors were assumed by presence/absence analyses to have roughly uniform sequencing depth. It was approximately 170 TCR beta chains that were listed as cytomegalovirus-associated. It was likely that a cluster of highly shared sequence variants was a sequencing artifact.

The table lists this clone with a count of one. Antigen: not known. PCR involved 60 Vbeta and 13 Jbeta primers. Repertoires were generated with immunoSEQ multiplex PCR, while TCRdb's copy carries only in-frame clones and drops some. Here the sample spans 130,000 or so clones, 70% to 75% being singletons. Input material: PBMCs. The receptor was derived from a woman in her forties in good health and CMV-seropositive. V usage is TRBV30 and J usage is TRBJ1-5; D not certain. CDR3 DNA sequence: TGTGCCTGGAGTCCCCAGTATCGCAGGTCTAATCAGCCCCAGCATTTT. This encodes CAWSPQYRRSNQPQHF.